A selection of T cell receptor beta chains follows, all from one sample in a study of post-analysis software for immune sequencing data. TCRdb re-called the PCR reads with MiXCR, one entry per CDR3 protein. In the table there are 750,000 to 900,000 distinct CDR3 sequences, just over 45% of which are singletons. The sequencing sample was made of blood. These receptors were obtained from a girl between 10 and 17 years old with multiple sclerosis. Both conserved end residues are part of each CDR3. The D gene is left open where the match is weak. Some rows have no size entry. The others give once, few or many, or a class for an expanded clone.

clone_size	d_call	v_call	j_call	cdr3_aa	cdr3_nt
few	TRBD2	TRBV7-3	TRBJ2-3	CASSLALAASTDTQYF	TGTGCCAGCAGCTTAGCCCTAGCGGCTAGCACAGATACGCAGTATTTT
NA	NA	TRBV15	TRBJ2-1	CATSRDLDNEQFF	TGTGCCACCAGCAGAGATCTGGACAATGAGCAGTTCTTC
few	NA	TRBV25-1	TRBJ1-2	CASSVGGGYTF	TGTGCCAGCAGTGTGGGTGGTGGCTACACCTTC
NA	NA	TRBV29-1	TRBJ1-5	CSVEFGGNRPQHF	TGCAGCGTTGAATTTGGGGGCAATCGGCCCCAGCATTTT
NA	TRBD2	TRBV20-1	TRBJ2-7	CSASPPGWREDEQYF	TGCAGTGCTAGCCCTCCTGGCTGGCGGGAGGACGAGCAGTACTTC
few	NA	TRBV29-1	TRBJ1-6	CSVRAAYNSPLHF	TGCAGCGTTCGAGCAGCCTATAATTCACCCCTCCACTTT
NA	NA	TRBV4-3	TRBJ2-6	CASSQLPTLSGANVLTF	TGCGCCAGCAGCCAATTGCCAACCCTCTCTGGGGCCAACGTCCTGACTTTC
few	NA	TRBV29-1	TRBJ2-5	CSADPRGQETQYF	TGCAGCGCAGACCCGCGGGGCCAAGAGACCCAGTACTTC
NA	NA	TRBV24-1	TRBJ2-1	CATGGANEQFF	TGTGCCACCGGGGGGGCCAATGAGCAGTTCTTC
NA	NA	TRBV12-3/TRBV12-4	TRBJ2-7	CASSLVAGAGYEQYF	TGTGCCAGCAGTTTGGTGGCAGGGGCAGGGTACGAGCAGTACTTC
few	TRBD2	TRBV7-9	TRBJ2-7	CAVLPGLAGSYEQYF	TGTGCCGTTCTGCCGGGACTAGCGGGTTCCTACGAGCAGTACTTC
few	TRBD2	TRBV4-2	TRBJ2-1	CASSQGGLAGTNEQFF	TGTGCCAGCAGCCAAGGGGGACTAGCGGGAACGAATGAGCAGTTCTTC
NA	TRBD2	TRBV5-5	TRBJ2-2	CASSLFSGLAGEYTGELFF	TGTGCCAGCAGCTTATTCTCGGGACTAGCGGGAGAGTACACCGGGGAGCTGTTTTTT
many	TRBD1	TRBV9	TRBJ2-7	CASSVGDSSYEQYF	TGTGCCAGCAGCGTAGGGGACAGTTCCTACGAGCAGTACTTC
NA	NA	TRBV7-9	TRBJ1-4	CASRPTTNEKLFF	TGTGCCAGCCGGCCAACAACTAATGAAAAACTGTTTTTT
NA	NA	TRBV7-9	TRBJ1-5	CASSPSWDQGQGNQPQHF	TGTGCCAGCAGCCCGTCGTGGGATCAGGGGCAGGGCAATCAGCCCCAGCATTTT
NA	TRBD1	TRBV28	TRBJ2-7	CASSPSDRAGWYEQYF	TGTGCCAGCAGTCCCTCCGACAGGGCCGGTTGGTACGAGCAGTACTTC
NA	NA	TRBV29-1	TRBJ2-5	CSVNRDYQYF	TGCAGCGTCAACAGGGATTACCAGTACTTC
NA	TRBD2	TRBV15	TRBJ2-5	CATSRVSGIETQYF	TGTGCCACCAGCAGAGTGAGCGGGATCGAGACCCAGTACTTC
NA	TRBD1	TRBV24-1	TRBJ2-3	CATSGPPDREYTDTQYF	TGTGCCACCAGTGGTCCACCGGACAGGGAGTATACAGATACGCAGTATTTT